The next 9 T cell receptor beta chains were all read from a single sample in a study of cytomegalovirus exposure and HLA in healthy donors. The PCR made use of 60 Vbeta and 13 Jbeta primers. Sequencing was performed with immunoSEQ multiplex PCR; in TCRdb, only in-frame clones are kept and a portion is missing. The sample has 200,000 to 250,000 clones, about two thirds seen once. The specimen was PBMCs. The receptors stem from a man between 35 and 55 years old in good health and CMV-seropositive.

The rearrangement links TRBV5-1 to TRBJ2-7; 8 bases fit TRBD1. The CDR3 has 19 residues. J lost 4 bases, V lost 0 bases, and 18 bases had no gene match. The V gene's germline CDR1 is SGHRS and CDR2 YFSETQ. The CDR3 DNA is TGCGCCAGCAGCTTGGGGGGTCGTTCGATAGCAGGGGGCGGTTACGAGCAGTACTTC. As protein: CASSLGGRSIAGGGYEQYF.

J is TRBJ2-4 and V is TRBV5-4; 9 nucleotides line up with TRBD1. Germline values: CDR1 SGHNT, CDR2 YYREEE (reference sequence). The V gene end was trimmed by 3 bases and the J gene end by 1 base; junction bases not matched to a gene: 5. This CDR3 contains 16 residues. CDR3 sequence (DNA): TGTGCCAGCAGCTCACAGGGGGCTAAGGCCAAAAACATTCAGTACTTC. It yields the protein CASSSQGAKAKNIQYF. The entire variable domain, with the rest obtained from reference TRBV5-4 and TRBJ2-4, is as follows: ETGVTQSPTHLIKTRGQQVTLRCSSQSGHNTVSWYQQALGQGPQFIFQYYREEENGRGNFPPRFSGLQFPNYSSELNVNALELDDSALYLCASSSQGAKAKNIQYFGAGTRLSVL.

This chain links TRBV19 with TRBJ1-1, with D unclear. The CDR3 loop spans 14 amino acids. V lost 8 bases to trimming and J lost 7 bases, with 20 bases between them. Germline loops: CDR1 LNHDA, CDR2 SQIVND (reference sequence). The CDR3 DNA reads as TGTGCCAGTGGACCGCGGGGAGACATAAGTGAAGCTTTCTTT. Its translation: CASGPRGDISEAFF. The whole variable domain, filled in from reference TRBV19 and TRBJ1-1, reads DGGITQSPKYLFRKEGQNVTLSCEQNLNHDAMYWYRQDPGQGLRLIYYSQIVNDFQKGDIAEGYSVSREKKESFPLTVTSAQKNPTAFYLCASGPRGDISEAFFGQGTRLTVV.

The V call is TRBV5-4, the J call TRBJ2-1; TRBD2 might be the D (5 bases). V lost 4 bases and J 3 bases, leaving 14 bases between the germline ends. Per the germline V gene, CDR1 is SGHNT and CDR2 is YYREEE (reference sequence). This CDR3 is built from 15 residues. This chain's CDR3 is CASSTDYQNYNEQFF. In DNA form, the CDR3 reads TGTGCCAGCAGCACCGACTATCAGAACTACAATGAGCAGTTCTTC.

This clone was recorded only once. The gene calls are TRBV5-6 and TRBJ2-1; TRBD2 aligns across 8 bases. This CDR3 has 16 residues. Germline V gene sequence: CDR1 SGHDT, CDR2 YYEEEE. Unmatched junction bases numbered 14, after V lost 3 bases and J lost 9 bases. The CDR3 loop reads CASSSPGLVAQAEQFF. CDR3 in DNA: TGTGCCAGCAGCTCGCCGGGACTAGTTGCACAAGCTGAGCAGTTCTTC.

The V call is TRBV2, the J call TRBJ1-5; 10 bases fit TRBD1. Looked up from germline, CDR1 is SNHLY and CDR2 is FYNNEI. The CDR3 totals 16 residues. J lost 5 bases, V lost 4 bases, and 8 bases had no gene match. As DNA, the CDR3 is TGTGCCAGCAGTGGCGGGACAGGGGCCTCCCATCAGCCCCAGCATTTT. Protein product: CASSGGTGASHQPQHF.

This clone has a handful of counts. The chain uses TRBV19 and TRBJ2-1; tentatively, D is TRBD1 (6 bases). This CDR3 is built from 13 residues. From germline, CDR1 is LNHDA and CDR2 SQIVND (reference sequence). V was shortened by 5 bases and J by 4 bases, with 9 bases between the two germline ends. The CDR3 spells CASSPGQYNEQFF. The CDR3 coding sequence is TGTGCCAGTAGTCCCGGACAGTACAATGAGCAGTTCTTC.

Note on this clone: Other nucleotide sequences in the sample specify the same CDR3. V gene TRBV5-1 combines with J gene TRBJ2-7, with 15 positions matching TRBD2. This CDR3 contains 18 residues. J was trimmed by 6 bases and V by 4 bases; bases with no gene match: 14. The germline V gene encodes CDR1 SGHRS and CDR2 YFSETQ. The CDR3 protein is CASSPGRGLAGGLIEQYF. CDR3 nucleotide sequence: TGCGCCAGCAGCCCAGGAAGAGGACTAGCGGGGGGGCTTATCGAGCAGTACTTC.

The sample holds a few counts of this clone. The genes are TRBV14 and TRBJ1-6; D gene uncertain. The CDR3 spans 13 residues. V lost 8 bases and J lost 6, with 11 bases in between. Germline assignment: CDR1 SGHDN and CDR2 FVKESK. Here the CDR3 reads CASSTGFNSPLHF. The CDR3 DNA is TGTGCCAGCTCAACCGGGTTTAATTCACCCCTCCACTTT.